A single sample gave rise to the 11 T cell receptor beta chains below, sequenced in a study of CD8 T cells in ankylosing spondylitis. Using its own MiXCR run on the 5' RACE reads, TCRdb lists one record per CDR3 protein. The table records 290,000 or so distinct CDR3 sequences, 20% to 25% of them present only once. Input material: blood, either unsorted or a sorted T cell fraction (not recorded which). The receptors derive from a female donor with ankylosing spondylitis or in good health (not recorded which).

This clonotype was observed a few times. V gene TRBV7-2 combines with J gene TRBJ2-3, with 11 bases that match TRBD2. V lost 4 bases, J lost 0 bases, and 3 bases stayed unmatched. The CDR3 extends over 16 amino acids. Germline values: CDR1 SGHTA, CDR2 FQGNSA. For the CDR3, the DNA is TGTGCCAGCAGCTGGAGACTAGCGGGGAGCACAGATACGCAGTATTTT. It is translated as CASSWRLAGSTDTQYF.

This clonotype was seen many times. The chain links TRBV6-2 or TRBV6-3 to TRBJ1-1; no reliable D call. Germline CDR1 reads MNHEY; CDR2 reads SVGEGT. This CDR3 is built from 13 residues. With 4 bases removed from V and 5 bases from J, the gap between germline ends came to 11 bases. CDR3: CASSLGARTEAFF. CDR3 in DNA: TGTGCCAGCAGTTTGGGCGCGAGAACTGAAGCTTTCTTT.

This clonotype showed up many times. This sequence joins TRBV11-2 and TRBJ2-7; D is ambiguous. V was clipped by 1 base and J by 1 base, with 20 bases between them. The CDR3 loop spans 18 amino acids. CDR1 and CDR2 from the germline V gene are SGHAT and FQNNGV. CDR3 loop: CASSLGPLGRRRSYEQYF. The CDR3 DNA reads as TGTGCCAGCAGCTTAGGCCCGCTAGGACGACGAAGATCCTACGAGCAGTACTTC.

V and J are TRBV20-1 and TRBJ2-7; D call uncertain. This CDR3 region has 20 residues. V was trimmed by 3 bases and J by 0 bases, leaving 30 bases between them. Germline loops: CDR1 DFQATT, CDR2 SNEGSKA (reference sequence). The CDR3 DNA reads TGCAGTGCTAGGGCCATTAGCCTTGCATTACCCTTTAGGAGCTCCTACGAGCAGTACTTC. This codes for CSARAISLALPFRSSYEQYF.

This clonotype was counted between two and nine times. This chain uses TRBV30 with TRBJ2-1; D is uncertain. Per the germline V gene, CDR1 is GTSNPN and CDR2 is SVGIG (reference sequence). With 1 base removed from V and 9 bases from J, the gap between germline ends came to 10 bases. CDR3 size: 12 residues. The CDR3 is CAWSGEWGEQFF. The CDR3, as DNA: TGTGCCTGGAGTGGGGAATGGGGTGAGCAGTTCTTC.

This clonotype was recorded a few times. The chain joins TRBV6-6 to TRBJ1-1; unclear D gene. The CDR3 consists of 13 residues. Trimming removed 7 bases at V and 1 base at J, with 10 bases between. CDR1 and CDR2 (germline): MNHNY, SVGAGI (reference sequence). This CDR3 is CASKRHGNTEAFF. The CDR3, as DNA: TGTGCCAGCAAGCGGCACGGGAACACTGAAGCTTTCTTT.

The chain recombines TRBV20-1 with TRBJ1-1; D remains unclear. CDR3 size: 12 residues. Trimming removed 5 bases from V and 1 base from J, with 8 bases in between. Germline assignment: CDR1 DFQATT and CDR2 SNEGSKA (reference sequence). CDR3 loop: CSAWSGNTEAFF. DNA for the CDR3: TGCAGTGCTTGGTCTGGGAACACTGAAGCTTTCTTT.

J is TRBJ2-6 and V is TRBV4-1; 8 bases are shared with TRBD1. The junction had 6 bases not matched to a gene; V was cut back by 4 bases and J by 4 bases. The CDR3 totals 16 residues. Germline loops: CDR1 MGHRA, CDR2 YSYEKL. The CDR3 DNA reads TGCGCCAGCAGCCTCGGACAGGGCTCGGGGGCCAACGTCCTGACTTTC. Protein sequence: CASSLGQGSGANVLTF.

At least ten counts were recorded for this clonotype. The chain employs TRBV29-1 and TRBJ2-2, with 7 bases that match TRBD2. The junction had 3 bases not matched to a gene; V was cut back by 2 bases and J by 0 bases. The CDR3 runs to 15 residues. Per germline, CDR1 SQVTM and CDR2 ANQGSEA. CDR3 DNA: TGCAGCGTTGAAAAGCTAGCGGCGAACACCGGGGAGCTGTTTTTT. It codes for CSVEKLAANTGELFF.

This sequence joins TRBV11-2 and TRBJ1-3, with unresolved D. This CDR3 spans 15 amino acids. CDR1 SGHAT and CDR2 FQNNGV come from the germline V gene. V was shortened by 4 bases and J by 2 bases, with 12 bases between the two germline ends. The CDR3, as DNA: TGTGCCAGCAGCTCTGGATTGGAAGCTGGAAACACCATATATTTT. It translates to CASSSGLEAGNTIYF.

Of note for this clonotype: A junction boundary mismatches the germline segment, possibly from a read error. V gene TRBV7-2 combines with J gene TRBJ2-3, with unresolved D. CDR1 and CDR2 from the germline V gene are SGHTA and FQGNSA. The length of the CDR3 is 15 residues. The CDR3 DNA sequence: TGTGCCAGCAGCTTAGAGATAGGTAGCATAGATACGCAGTATTTT. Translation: CASSLEIGSIDTQYF.